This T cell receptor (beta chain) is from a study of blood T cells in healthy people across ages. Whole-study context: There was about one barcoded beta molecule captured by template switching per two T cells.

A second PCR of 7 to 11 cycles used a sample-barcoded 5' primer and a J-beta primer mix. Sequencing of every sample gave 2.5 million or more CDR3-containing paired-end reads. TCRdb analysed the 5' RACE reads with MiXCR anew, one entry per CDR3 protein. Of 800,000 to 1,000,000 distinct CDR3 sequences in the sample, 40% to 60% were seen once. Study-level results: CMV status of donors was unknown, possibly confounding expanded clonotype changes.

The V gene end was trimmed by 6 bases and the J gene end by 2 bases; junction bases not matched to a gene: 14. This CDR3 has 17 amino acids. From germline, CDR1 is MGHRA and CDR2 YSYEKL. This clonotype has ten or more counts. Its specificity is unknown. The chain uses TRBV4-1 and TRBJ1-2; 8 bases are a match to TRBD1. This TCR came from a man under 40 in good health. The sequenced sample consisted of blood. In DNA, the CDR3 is TGCGCCAGCAGAAAACAATTCCGGGACAGGCCAAACTATGGCTACACCTTC. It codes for CASRKQFRDRPNYGYTF.